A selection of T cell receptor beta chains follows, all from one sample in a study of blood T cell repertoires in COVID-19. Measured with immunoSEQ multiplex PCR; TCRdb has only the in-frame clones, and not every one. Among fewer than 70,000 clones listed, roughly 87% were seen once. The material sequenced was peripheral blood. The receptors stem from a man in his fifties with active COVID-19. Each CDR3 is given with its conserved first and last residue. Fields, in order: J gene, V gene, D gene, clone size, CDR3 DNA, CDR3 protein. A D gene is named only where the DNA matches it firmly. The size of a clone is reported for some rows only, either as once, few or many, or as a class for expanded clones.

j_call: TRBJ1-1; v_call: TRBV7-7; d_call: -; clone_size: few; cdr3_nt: TGTGCCAGCAGCGATACACTGAACACTGAAGCTTTCTTT; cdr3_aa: CASSDTLNTEAFF
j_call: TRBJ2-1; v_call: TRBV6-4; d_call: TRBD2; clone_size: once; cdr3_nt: TGTGCCAGCAGTGTCCGTGCTAGCGGGGGAGGGGGTGAGCAGTTCTTC; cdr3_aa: CASSVRASGGGGEQFF
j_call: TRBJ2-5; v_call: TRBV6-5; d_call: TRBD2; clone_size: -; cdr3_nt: TGTGCCAGCAGTAACAGGCCGGGGGGGACGGAGACCCAGTACTTC; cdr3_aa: CASSNRPGGTETQYF
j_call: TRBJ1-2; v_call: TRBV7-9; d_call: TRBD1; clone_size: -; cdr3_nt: TGTGCCAGCAGGGGAGACAGGGGGCATGGCTACACCTTC; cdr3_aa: CASRGDRGHGYTF
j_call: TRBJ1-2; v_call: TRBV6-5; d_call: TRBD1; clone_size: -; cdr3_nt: TGTGCCAGCAACCCGGGACAGGGGGTGAACTATGGCTACACCTTC; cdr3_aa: CASNPGQGVNYGYTF
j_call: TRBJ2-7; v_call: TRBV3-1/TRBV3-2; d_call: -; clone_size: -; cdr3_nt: TGTGCCAGCAGCCAGGGCAGACAGGTGAGGGGTTACGAGCAGTACTTC; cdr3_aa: CASSQGRQVRGYEQYF
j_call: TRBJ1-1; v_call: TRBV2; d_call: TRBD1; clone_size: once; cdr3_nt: TGTGCCAGCAGTCACAGGGGCCTGCCTCCTGAAGCTTTCTTT; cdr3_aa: CASSHRGLPPEAFF
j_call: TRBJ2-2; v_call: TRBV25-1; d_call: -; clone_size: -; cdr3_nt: TGTGCCAGCAGTGACCCTTACACCGGGGAGCTGTTTTTT; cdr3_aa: CASSDPYTGELFF
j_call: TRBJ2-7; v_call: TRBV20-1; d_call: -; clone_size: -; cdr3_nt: TGCAGTGCTTTTCTAGGCGAGCAGTACTTC; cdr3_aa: CSAFLGEQYF
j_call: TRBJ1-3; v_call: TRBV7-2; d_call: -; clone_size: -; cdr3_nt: TGTGCCAGCAGCTTAGAACAGGGACGTTTACACACCATATATTTT; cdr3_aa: CASSLEQGRLHTIYF
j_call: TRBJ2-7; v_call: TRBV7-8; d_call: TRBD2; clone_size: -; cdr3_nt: TGTGCCAGCAGGACTAGCGGGGATAGCTCCTACGAGCAGTACTTC; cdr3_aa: CASRTSGDSSYEQYF